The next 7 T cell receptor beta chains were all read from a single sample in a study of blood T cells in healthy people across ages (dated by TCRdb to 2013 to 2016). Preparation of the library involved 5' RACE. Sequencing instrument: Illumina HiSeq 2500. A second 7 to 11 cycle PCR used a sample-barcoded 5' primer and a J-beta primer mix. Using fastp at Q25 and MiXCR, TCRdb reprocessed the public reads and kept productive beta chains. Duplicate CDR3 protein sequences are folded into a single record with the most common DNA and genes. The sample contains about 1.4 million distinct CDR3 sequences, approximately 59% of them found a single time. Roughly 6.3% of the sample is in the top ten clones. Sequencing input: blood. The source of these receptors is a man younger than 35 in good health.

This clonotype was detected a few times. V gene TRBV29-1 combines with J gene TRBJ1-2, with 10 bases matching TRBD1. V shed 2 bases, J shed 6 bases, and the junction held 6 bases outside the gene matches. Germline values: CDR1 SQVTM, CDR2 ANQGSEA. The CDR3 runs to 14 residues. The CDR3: CSVETPTGGDGYTF. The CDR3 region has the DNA TGCAGCGTTGAAACCCCGACAGGGGGCGATGGCTACACCTTC.

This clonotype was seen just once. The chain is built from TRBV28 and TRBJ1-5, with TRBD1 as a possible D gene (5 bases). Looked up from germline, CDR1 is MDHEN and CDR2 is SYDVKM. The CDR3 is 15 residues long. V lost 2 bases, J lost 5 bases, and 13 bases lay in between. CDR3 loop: CASSLHRRDHQPQHF. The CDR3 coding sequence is TGTGCCAGCAGTTTACACCGCAGGGACCATCAGCCCCAGCATTTT.

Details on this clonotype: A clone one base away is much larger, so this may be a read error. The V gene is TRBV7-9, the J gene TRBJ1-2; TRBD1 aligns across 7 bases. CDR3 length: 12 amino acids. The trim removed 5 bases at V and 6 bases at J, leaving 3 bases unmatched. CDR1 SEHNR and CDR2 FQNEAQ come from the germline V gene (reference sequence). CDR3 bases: TGTGCCAGCAGCGGGACAGACGATGGCTACACCTTC. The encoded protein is CASSGTDDGYTF.

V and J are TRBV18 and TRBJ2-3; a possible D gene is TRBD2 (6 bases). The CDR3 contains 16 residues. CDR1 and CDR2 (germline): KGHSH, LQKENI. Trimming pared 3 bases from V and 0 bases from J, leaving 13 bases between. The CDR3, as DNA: TGTGCCAGCTCACCTCGACCGGGGGAAAGCACAGATACGCAGTATTTT. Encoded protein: CASSPRPGESTDTQYF.

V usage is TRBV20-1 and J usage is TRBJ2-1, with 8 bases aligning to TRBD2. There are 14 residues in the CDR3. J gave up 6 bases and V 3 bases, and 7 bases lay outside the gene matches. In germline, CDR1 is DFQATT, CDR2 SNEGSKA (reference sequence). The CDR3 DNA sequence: TGCAGTGCTAGTGGACTAGCATGGGGCAATGAGCAGTTCTTC. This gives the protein CSASGLAWGNEQFF.

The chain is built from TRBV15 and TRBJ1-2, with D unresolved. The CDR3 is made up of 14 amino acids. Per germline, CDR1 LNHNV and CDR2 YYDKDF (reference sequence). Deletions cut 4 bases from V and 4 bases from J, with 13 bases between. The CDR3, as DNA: TGTGCCACCAGCATCCCAGGCAGTACCTATGGCTACACCTTC. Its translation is CATSIPGSTYGYTF.

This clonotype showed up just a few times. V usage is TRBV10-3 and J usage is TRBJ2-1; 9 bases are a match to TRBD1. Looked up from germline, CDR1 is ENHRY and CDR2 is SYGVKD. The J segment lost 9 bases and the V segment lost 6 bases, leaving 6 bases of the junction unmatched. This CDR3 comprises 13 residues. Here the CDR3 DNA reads TGTGCCATCAGACAGGACAGGGGAGGTGAGCAGTTCTTC. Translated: CAIRQDRGGEQFF.